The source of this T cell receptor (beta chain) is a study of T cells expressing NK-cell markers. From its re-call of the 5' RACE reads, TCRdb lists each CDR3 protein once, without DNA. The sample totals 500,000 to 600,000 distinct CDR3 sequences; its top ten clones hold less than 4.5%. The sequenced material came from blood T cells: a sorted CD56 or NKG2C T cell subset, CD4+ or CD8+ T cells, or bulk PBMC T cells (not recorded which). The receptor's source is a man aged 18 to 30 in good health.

The CDR3 spells CASSVFGGSSTDTQYF. This chain links TRBV7-2 with TRBJ2-3; no DNA is available, so the TRBD1 call from TCRdb remains unchecked. The V gene's germline CDR1 is SGHTA and CDR2 FQGNSA. The CDR3 loop spans 16 amino acids.